Listed here are 14 T cell receptor beta chains from one sample, sequenced in a study of glioma-infiltrating T cells. TCR alpha and beta CDR3 regions were amplified from RNA using iRepertoire nested multiplex PCR. In TCRdb, the multiplex PCR reads were re-called with MiXCR into one record per CDR3 protein. The sample lists 170,000 or so distinct CDR3 sequences; about 46% were seen once. The specimen was glioma tissue, nonneoplastic brain tissue, or PBMCs (not recorded which). The receptors were sampled from a human donor with low-grade glioma or glioblastoma, undergoing nonglioma brain surgery, or in good health (not recorded which).

In its sample, this clonotype was seen many times. The gene calls are TRBV6-6 and TRBJ2-3; no clear D. The CDR3 loop spans 15 amino acids. Trimming removed 0 bases from V and 1 base from J, with 8 bases in between. CDR1 MNHNY and CDR2 SVGAGI come from the germline V gene (reference sequence). CDR3 in DNA: TGTGCCAGCAGTTACTCCAAGAGCCGCACAGATACGCAGTATTTT. As protein: CASSYSKSRTDTQYF.

The V call is TRBV6-1, the J call TRBJ2-2; D might be TRBD1 (5 bases). Trimming took off 5 bases at V and 1 base at J, with 14 bases between the two ends. The CDR3 is 16 amino acids. Germline V gives CDR1 MNHNS, CDR2 SASEGT. The CDR3, as DNA: TGTGCCAGCAGTCATCGGACACAAATGAACACCGGGGAGCTGTTTTTT. Amino acid sequence: CASSHRTQMNTGELFF.

Many counts were recorded for this clonotype. The chain employs TRBV6-1 and TRBJ1-6; possibly TRBD1 for D (6 bases). This CDR3 region has 15 residues. Germline V gene data show CDR1 as MNHNS and CDR2 as SASEGT. The V end was cut by 6 bases, the J end by 5 bases, with 14 bases between. CDR3 sequence reads: CASSTGLADNSPLHF. Written as DNA, the CDR3 is TGTGCCAGCAGCACAGGGTTGGCAGATAATTCACCCCTCCACTTT.

This clonotype was counted ten times or more. The CDR3 DNA follows: TGCAGTGCTAGAAAAGGGTCTTACCGGATGAACACTGAAGCTTTCTTT. Residues: CSARKGSYRMNTEAFF. The chain uses TRBV20-1 and TRBJ1-1; no definite D call. Germline V gene sequence: CDR1 DFQATT, CDR2 SNEGSKA (reference sequence). The CDR3 loop spans 16 amino acids. V lost 2 bases and J 0 bases, leaving 16 bases between the germline ends.

Comment on this clonotype: The junction does not match germline at one end; this may be a read error. This chain connects TRBV6-2 or TRBV6-3 to TRBJ1-1; 9 bases are a match to TRBD1. The germline V gene has CDR1 MNHEY and CDR2 SVGEGT. The CDR3 length is 13 residues. The DNA for the CDR3 is TGTGCAAGCAGTTTATCAAGGGACAGGGAGGCTTTCTTT. Translating gives CASSLSRDREAFF.

The chain uses TRBV14 and TRBJ2-7; D is unclear. The CDR3 runs 14 residues. The germline V and J ends were trimmed by 2 bases and 4 bases, with 12 bases remaining between them. CDR1 is SGHDN, CDR2 FVKESK, per germline. The DNA of the CDR3 is TGTGCCAGCAGCCAATATCAGACATGGTACGAGCAGTACTTC. Its protein is CASSQYQTWYEQYF.

Worth noting for this clonotype: Sequence at one end of the junction differs from germline and may be a read error. The chain has TRBV12-3 or TRBV12-4 and TRBJ1-1, with D possibly being TRBD1 (6 bases). CDR3 length: 13 residues. The CDR3 protein is CASSFSGGTETFF. CDR3 in DNA: TGTGCCAGCAGTTTTTCTGGGGGCACTGAAACTTTCTTT.

A few counts support this clonotype. This chain joins TRBV12-3 or TRBV12-4 and TRBJ1-1, with TRBD1 as a possible D gene (5 bases). This CDR3 contains 18 residues. Trimming took off 3 bases at V and 3 bases at J, with 23 bases between the two ends. CDR3 amino acids: CASSFNLGRGVRDTEAFF. CDR3 sequence (DNA): TGTGCCAGCAGTTTTAATCTGGGAAGGGGAGTTAGGGACACTGAAGCTTTCTTT.

Turning to this clonotype: With a much larger clone just one base away, this may be a read error. The rearrangement uses TRBV4-2 and TRBJ2-3; weak D call: TRBD2 (6 bases). The CDR3 spans 17 residues. Trimming removed 4 bases from V and 2 bases from J, with 19 bases in between. Germline V lookup: CDR1 LGHNA, CDR2 YNFKEQ. The CDR3 DNA is TGTGCCAGCAGCCTTTACCCGGTACTAGCTGCCACAGATACGCAGTATTTT. It yields the protein CASSLYPVLAATDTQYF.

About this clonotype itself: At one end the junction does not follow the germline gene, possibly because of a read error. The chain couples TRBV6-2 or TRBV6-3 to TRBJ1-1; no firm D call. The CDR3 runs 14 residues. Germline V gene data show CDR1 as MNHEY and CDR2 as SVGEGT. The CDR3 DNA reads as TGTGCCGGCAGTTATAGGCAGGTGAACACTGAAGCTTTCTTC. Residues: CAGSYRQVNTEAFF.

This clonotype was detected ten times or more. V gene TRBV19 combines with J gene TRBJ1-2; no definite D call. The CDR3 spans 13 residues. Germline-derived CDR1 and CDR2 are LNHDA and SQIVND (reference sequence). Trimming pared 4 bases from V and 6 bases from J, leaving 12 bases between. The CDR3 spells CASSNKGMDGYTF. The DNA for the CDR3 is TGTGCCAGTAGTAACAAGGGTATGGATGGCTACACCTTC.

Of note for this clonotype: The CDR3 ends on some other residue instead of the conserved phenylalanine or tryptophan, so this is likely a read error. The rearrangement uses TRBV12-3 or TRBV12-4 and TRBJ1-1, with 7 bases matching TRBD1. V shed 6 bases, J shed 1 base, and the junction held 8 bases outside the gene matches. The CDR3 is 15 amino acids. The CDR3 sequence is CASRTGTVGNTEAFL. The CDR3 region has the DNA TGTGCCAGCAGGACCGGGACAGTAGGGAACACTGAAGCTTTCCTT.

Regarding this clonotype: This sequence may be a read error, since a much larger clone differs from it by one base. The chain couples TRBV20-1 to TRBJ2-5, with 11 bases identical to TRBD2. Per germline, CDR1 DFQATT and CDR2 SNEGSKA (reference sequence). The CDR3 spans 15 residues. The DNA of the CDR3 is TGCAGTGCTAGAGCGAAAGATAGCGGGAGGGAGACCCAGCACTTC. Its protein product is CSARAKDSGRETQHF.

The chain joins TRBV5-4 to TRBJ2-3, with D uncertain. The better agreement between TRBJ1-5 and the DNA end casts doubt on the J call. This CDR3 region has 14 residues. The germline gives CDR1 SGHNT, CDR2 YYREEE (reference sequence). The CDR3 coding sequence is TGTGCCAGCACCATAGCTCCGAGCACAGATACGCAGCATTTT. It codes for CASTIAPSTDTQHF.